The rows below give T cell receptor beta chains drawn from one sample of a study of T cell responses to AZD1222 COVID-19 vaccine. TCRdb keeps only in-frame clones here, not all; method: immunoSEQ multiplex PCR. The table lists around 88,000 clones, approximately 89% of them singletons. The input for sequencing was peripheral blood, taken on day 0 of MenACWY control vaccination. The source of these receptors is an adult in good health. The CDR3 runs from the conserved cysteine through the conserved F or W. Each record gives: clone size, V gene, J gene, D gene, CDR3 DNA, CDR3 protein. The D gene is left open where the match is weak. Size is stated for part of the rows, as once, few or many counts, or as a class when the clone is expanded.

NA,TRBV24-1,TRBJ1-1,TRBD1,TGTGCCACCCGGAGCGGGGGACAGGGGACTGAAGCTTTCTTT,CATRSGGQGTEAFF
NA,TRBV18,TRBJ1-6,TRBD1,TGTGCCAGCTCACCCGAGACAGGGGATCGGAATTCACCCCTCCACTTT,CASSPETGDRNSPLHF
NA,TRBV14,TRBJ2-5,NA,TGTGCCAGCAGCCAAGACGTGGGGGCAAGAGAGACCCAGTACTTC,CASSQDVGARETQYF
NA,TRBV4-1,TRBJ1-2,NA,TGCGCCAGCAGCCAAGTTCAGGGACAACAGAATGGCTACACCTTC,CASSQVQGQQNGYTF
NA,TRBV7-9,TRBJ1-4,NA,TGTGCCAGCCTGGCAGGGGCTAATGAAAAACTGTTTTTT,CASLAGANEKLFF
NA,TRBV19,TRBJ2-2,NA,TGTGCCAGTAGTATTGGACTGACCACGAACACCGGGGAGCTGTTTTTT,CASSIGLTTNTGELFF
NA,TRBV4-3,TRBJ2-5,TRBD2,TGCGCCAGCAGCCAGTGGGCTAGCGGGCAAGAGACCCAGTACTTC,CASSQWASGQETQYF
few,TRBV11-3,TRBJ2-7,TRBD2,TGTGCCAAAGCCGGTGGGAGGGACCACGAGCAGTACTTC,CAKAGGRDHEQYF
NA,TRBV4-3,TRBJ2-6,TRBD1,TGCGCCAGCAGCCCACAGGTACAGGGGGGCGTCCTGACTTTC,CASSPQVQGGVLTF
NA,TRBV6-6,TRBJ2-6,TRBD1,TGTGCCAGCATTAGGACAGGGGGCCGAGGGGCCAACGTCCTGACTTTC,CASIRTGGRGANVLTF
once,TRBV10-3,TRBJ1-2,NA,TGTGCCTCCGAGCAGGTGAATGGCTACACCTTC,CASEQVNGYTF
NA,TRBV12-3/TRBV12-4,TRBJ1-1,NA,TGTGCCAGCACCCCCATGGCAGGCGCTTTCTTT,CASTPMAGAFF
NA,TRBV6-2/TRBV6-3,TRBJ2-3,TRBD2,TGTGCCAGCAGTTACCTAGCGGGGGGTCGTAGCACAGATACGCAGTATTTT,CASSYLAGGRSTDTQYF
NA,TRBV5-6,TRBJ1-2,NA,TGTGCCAGCAGCCCCGACAGCTATGGCTACACCTTC,CASSPDSYGYTF
NA,TRBV6-5,TRBJ2-7,NA,TGTGCCAGCAGTTACGCTGTTCGAGGGGGCGAGCAGTACTTC,CASSYAVRGGEQYF
NA,TRBV7-9,TRBJ2-3,NA,TGTGCCAGCAGCTTTGGGGATACGCAGTATTTT,CASSFGDTQYF
NA,TRBV7-2,TRBJ1-3,NA,TGTGCCAGCAGCGGGACGGGGTCCAGAAACACCATATATTTT,CASSGTGSRNTIYF
NA,TRBV19,TRBJ2-1,NA,TGTGCCCGCCCCAGAACTAGCAACAATGAGCAGTTCTTC,CARPRTSNNEQFF
NA,TRBV4-1,TRBJ2-1,NA,TGCGCCAGCAGACCCGATCAGGGGTGGCTTGGCGATGAGCAGTTCTTC,CASRPDQGWLGDEQFF
NA,TRBV4-1,TRBJ1-1,NA,TGCGCCAGCAGCCGAACAGGGTCGCAGATGAACACTGAAGCTTTCTTT,CASSRTGSQMNTEAFF
NA,TRBV6-6,TRBJ1-5,TRBD1,TGTGCCAGCAGTCACACTGACAGGGTCAATCAGCCCCAGCATTTT,CASSHTDRVNQPQHF
NA,TRBV7-2,TRBJ1-6,NA,TGTGCCAGCAGCCTCCACAGGCGGTGGGGGAGCAATTCACCCCTCCACTTT,CASSLHRRWGSNSPLHF